Here is one TCR beta chain with its context. Its antigen is as yet unknown. The treatment was: 15 to 20 received Ad26.COV2.S at low or high dose, single or two shots; 5 received placebo; per-sample allocation not given. The samples date from day 63 after the first vaccine or placebo injection. The entry originates in a study of Ad26.COV2.S vaccination and SARS-CoV-2 variants. Study-wide results and caveats: Among vaccine recipients, spike-specific TCR breadth exceeded that of placebo recipients. Substantial breadth was reportedly displayed by spike-specific CD8+ and CD4+ T cell responses after vaccination.

Using immunoSEQ multiplex PCR, the repertoire was profiled, and TCRdb retains in-frame clones only, with some absent. Here the sample spans more than 300,000 clones, about 86% being singletons. The CDR3 is made up of 16 amino acids. Germline CDR1 reads GTSNPN; CDR2 reads SVGIG (reference sequence). The V gene end was trimmed by 2 bases and the J gene end by 1 base; junction bases not matched to a gene: 8. The clonotype comes from a person aged 18 to 65 who received the Ad26.COV2.S COVID-19 vaccine or a placebo. The chain is built from TRBV30 and TRBJ1-5, with 7 bases identical to TRBD1. The sequencing used peripheral blood, collected in a trial of Ad26.COV2.S vaccine versus placebo. For the CDR3, the DNA is TGTGCCTGGAGTACTCAGGGGGGGCTGAGCAATCAGCCCCAGCATTTT. Its translation: CAWSTQGGLSNQPQHF.